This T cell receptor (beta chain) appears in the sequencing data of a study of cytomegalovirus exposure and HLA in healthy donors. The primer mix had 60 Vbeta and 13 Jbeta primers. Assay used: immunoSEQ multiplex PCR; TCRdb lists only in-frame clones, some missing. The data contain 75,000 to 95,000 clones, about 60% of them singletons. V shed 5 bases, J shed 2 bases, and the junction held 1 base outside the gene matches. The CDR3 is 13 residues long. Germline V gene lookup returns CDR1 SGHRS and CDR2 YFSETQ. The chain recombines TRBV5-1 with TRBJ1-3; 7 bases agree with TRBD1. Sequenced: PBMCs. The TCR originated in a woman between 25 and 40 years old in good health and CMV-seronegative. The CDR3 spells CASRTGTGNTIYF. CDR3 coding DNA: TGCGCCAGCAGGACAGGGACTGGAAACACCATATATTTT.